This T cell receptor (beta chain) appears in the sequencing data of a study of blood T cell repertoires in COVID-19. The overall study: Samples came from the United States, Italy and Spain, spanning acute and convalescent COVID-19. The cDNA or gDNA used as material had been derived from T cells, B-cell-depleted T cells, or PBMCs.

The V gene's germline CDR1 is SGHRS and CDR2 YFSETQ. The V segment lost 0 bases and the J segment 7 bases; nucleotides outside the gene matches: 9. The CDR3 has 17 residues. Authors' processing steps: Quantification of nucleated cells was approximated via reference gene primer amplification. Libraries were prepared by immunoSEQ multiplex PCR; TCRdb keeps only in-frame clonotypes and omits some of them. That table is the source of V, J and clone size, and D and trimming were worked out from the DNA. Here the sample spans some 130,000 clones, approximately 80% being singletons. The gene calls are TRBV5-1 and TRBJ2-1; TRBD2 agrees at 11 bases. Sequenced sample: peripheral blood. This TCR was sampled from a human donor in a cohort sampled during active COVID-19. The CDR3 DNA is TGCGCCAGCAGCTTGGCCCCACTAGCGGGAGTCGGAAATGAGCAGTTCTTC. Protein sequence: CASSLAPLAGVGNEQFF.